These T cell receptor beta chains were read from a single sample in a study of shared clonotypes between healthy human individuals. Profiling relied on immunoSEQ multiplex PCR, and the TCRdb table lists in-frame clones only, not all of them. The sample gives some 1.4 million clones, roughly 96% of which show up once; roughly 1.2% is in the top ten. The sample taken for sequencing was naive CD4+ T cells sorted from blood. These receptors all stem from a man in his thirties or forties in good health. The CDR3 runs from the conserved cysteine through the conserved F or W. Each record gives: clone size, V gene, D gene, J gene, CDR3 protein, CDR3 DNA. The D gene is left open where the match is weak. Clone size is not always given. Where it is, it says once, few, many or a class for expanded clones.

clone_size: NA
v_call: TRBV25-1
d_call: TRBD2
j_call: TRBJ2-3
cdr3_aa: CASSPHSGRGSDTQYF
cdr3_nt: TGTGCCAGCAGCCCCCATAGCGGGAGAGGATCAGATACGCAGTATTTT

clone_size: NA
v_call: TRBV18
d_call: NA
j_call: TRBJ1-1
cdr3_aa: CASSPERHPNTEAFF
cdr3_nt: TGTGCCAGCTCACCAGAGAGACATCCGAACACTGAAGCTTTCTTT

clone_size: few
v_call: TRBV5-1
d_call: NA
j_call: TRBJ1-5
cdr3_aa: CASSLDGNQPQHF
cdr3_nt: TGCGCCAGCAGCTTGGACGGGAATCAGCCCCAGCATTTT

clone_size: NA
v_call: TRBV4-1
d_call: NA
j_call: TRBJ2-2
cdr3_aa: CASSQDLVPGPGELFF
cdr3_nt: TGCGCCAGCAGCCAAGATCTAGTCCCAGGGCCCGGGGAGCTGTTTTTT

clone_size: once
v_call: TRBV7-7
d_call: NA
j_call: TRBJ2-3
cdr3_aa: CASSLGVGTDTQYF
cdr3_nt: TGTGCTAGCAGCTTAGGAGTCGGCACAGATACGCAGTATTTT

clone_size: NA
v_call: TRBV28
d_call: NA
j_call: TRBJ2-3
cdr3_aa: CASSQGLNTENTDTQYF
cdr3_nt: TGTGCCAGCAGTCAAGGACTGAACACCGAAAACACAGATACGCAGTATTTT

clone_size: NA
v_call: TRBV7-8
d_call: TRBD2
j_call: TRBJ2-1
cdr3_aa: CASSSSGRAGEQFF
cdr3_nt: TGTGCCAGCAGCTCGAGCGGGAGGGCCGGTGAGCAGTTCTTC

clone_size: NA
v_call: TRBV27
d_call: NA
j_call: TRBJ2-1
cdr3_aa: CASSRQGVAEQFF
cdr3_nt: TGTGCCAGCAGCCGTCAAGGCGTGGCTGAGCAGTTCTTC

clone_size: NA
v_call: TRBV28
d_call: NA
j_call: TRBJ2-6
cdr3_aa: CASRLTGLAGANVLTF
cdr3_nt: TGTGCCAGCAGGCTGACAGGTCTCGCTGGGGCCAACGTCCTGACTTTC

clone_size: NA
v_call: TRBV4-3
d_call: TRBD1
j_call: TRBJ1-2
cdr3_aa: CASSHGTDLNYGYTF
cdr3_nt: TGCGCCAGCAGCCACGGGACAGACCTTAACTATGGCTACACCTTC

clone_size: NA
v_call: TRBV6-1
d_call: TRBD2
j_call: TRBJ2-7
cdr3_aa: CASSEPMGLAYEQYF
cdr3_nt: TGTGCCAGCAGTGAACCGATGGGACTAGCCTACGAGCAGTACTTC

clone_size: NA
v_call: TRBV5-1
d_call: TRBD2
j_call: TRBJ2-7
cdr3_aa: CASSLAGSGTKTYEQYF
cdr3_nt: TGCGCCAGCAGCTTGGCTGGTAGCGGGACGAAAACCTACGAGCAGTACTTC

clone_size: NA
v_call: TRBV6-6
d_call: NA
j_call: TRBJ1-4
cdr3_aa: CASGGRINEKLFF
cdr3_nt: TGTGCCAGCGGGGGACGGATTAATGAAAAACTGTTTTTT

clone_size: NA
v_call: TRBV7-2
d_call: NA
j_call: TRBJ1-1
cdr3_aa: CASSLFPGEDTEAFF
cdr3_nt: TGTGCCAGCAGCTTATTCCCAGGGGAGGATACTGAAGCTTTCTTT

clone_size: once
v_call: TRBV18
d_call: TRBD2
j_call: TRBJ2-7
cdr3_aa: CASSPYSSGSSYEQYF
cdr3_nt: TGTGCCAGCTCACCATATTCGAGCGGGAGCTCCTACGAGCAGTACTTC

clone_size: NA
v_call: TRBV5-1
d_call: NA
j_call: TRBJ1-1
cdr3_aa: CASSLDAGEAFF
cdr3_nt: TGCGCCAGCAGCTTGGATGCGGGCGAAGCTTTCTTT

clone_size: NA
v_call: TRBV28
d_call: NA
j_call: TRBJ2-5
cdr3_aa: CASSLQQSDGETQYF
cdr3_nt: TGTGCCAGCAGTTTACAGCAATCAGATGGGGAGACCCAGTACTTC

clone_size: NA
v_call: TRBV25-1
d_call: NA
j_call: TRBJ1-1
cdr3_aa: CASSPTQGMNTEAFF
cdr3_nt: TGTGCCAGCAGCCCCACCCAGGGGATGAACACTGAAGCTTTCTTT

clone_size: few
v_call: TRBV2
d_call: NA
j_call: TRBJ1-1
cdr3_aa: CASSGVNTEAFF
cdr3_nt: TGTGCCAGCAGTGGGGTGAACACTGAAGCTTTCTTT

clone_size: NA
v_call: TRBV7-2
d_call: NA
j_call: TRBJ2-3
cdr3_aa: CASSLSRDTQYF
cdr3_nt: TGTGCCAGCAGCTTATCAAGGGATACGCAGTATTTT

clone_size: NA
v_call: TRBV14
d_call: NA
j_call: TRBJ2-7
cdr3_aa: CASSSLRYEQYF
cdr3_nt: TGTGCCAGCAGCTCTCTACGGTACGAGCAGTACTTC

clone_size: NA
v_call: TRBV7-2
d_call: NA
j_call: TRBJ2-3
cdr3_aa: CASSLQASPGDTQYF
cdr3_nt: TGTGCCAGCAGCTTACAGGCTAGCCCGGGAGATACGCAGTATTTT

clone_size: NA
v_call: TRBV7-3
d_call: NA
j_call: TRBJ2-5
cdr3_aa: CASSSTGRVETQYF
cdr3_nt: TGTGCCAGCAGCTCGACAGGGAGGGTAGAGACCCAGTACTTC

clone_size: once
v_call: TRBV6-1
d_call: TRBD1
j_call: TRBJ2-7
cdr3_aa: CASSEGPRQGPYEQYF
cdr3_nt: TGTGCCAGCAGTGAAGGTCCCAGACAGGGACCCTACGAGCAGTACTTC

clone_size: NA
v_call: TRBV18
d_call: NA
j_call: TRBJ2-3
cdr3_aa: CASSPRNTDTQYF
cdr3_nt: TGTGCCAGCTCACCCAGAAACACAGATACGCAGTATTTT

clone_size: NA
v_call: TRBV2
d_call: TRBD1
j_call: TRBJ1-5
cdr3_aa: CASSERTGNQPQHF
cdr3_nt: TGTGCCAGCAGTGAGAGGACAGGTAATCAGCCCCAGCATTTT

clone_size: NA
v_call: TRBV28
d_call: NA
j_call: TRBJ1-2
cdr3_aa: CASRELQQGPRGYTF
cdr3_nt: TGTGCCAGCAGAGAACTACAACAGGGTCCACGCGGCTACACCTTC

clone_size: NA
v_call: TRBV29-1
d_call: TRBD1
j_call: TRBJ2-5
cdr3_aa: CSVVWDRGLQETQYF
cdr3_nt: TGCAGCGTTGTTTGGGACAGGGGATTACAAGAGACCCAGTACTTC

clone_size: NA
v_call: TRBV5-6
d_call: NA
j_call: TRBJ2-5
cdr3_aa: CASSLNRRETQYF
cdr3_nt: TGTGCCAGCAGCTTGAACCGCCGGGAGACCCAGTACTTC

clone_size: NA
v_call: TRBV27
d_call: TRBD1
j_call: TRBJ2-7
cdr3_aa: CASSSPIRDRGNEQYF
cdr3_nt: TGTGCCAGCAGTTCCCCGATCCGGGACAGGGGAAACGAGCAGTACTTC

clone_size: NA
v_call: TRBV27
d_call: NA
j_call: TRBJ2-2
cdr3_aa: CASSLSPLAINTGELFF
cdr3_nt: TGTGCCAGCAGTTTATCGCCCCTGGCCATCAACACCGGGGAGCTGTTTTTT

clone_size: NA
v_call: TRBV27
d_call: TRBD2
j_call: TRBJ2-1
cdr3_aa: CASSYHSLADIYNEQFF
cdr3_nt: TGTGCCAGCAGTTACCACTCACTAGCGGACATTTACAATGAGCAGTTCTTC

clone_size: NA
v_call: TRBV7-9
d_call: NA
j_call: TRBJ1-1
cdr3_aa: CASSFVSGTEAFF
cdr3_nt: TGTGCCAGCAGCTTTGTTTCGGGAACAGAAGCTTTCTTT

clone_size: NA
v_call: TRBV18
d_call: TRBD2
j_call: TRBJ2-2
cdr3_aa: CASSTSGSLTGELFF
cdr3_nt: TGTGCCAGCTCAACTAGCGGGAGTTTGACCGGGGAGCTGTTTTTT

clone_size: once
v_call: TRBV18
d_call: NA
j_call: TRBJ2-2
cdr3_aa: CASSQTGTGELFF
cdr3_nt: TGTGCCAGCTCACAAACAGGGACCGGGGAGCTGTTTTTT

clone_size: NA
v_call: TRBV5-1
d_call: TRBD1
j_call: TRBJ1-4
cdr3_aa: CASSLGQGNEKLFF
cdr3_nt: TGCGCCAGCAGCCTTGGACAGGGTAATGAAAAACTGTTTTTT

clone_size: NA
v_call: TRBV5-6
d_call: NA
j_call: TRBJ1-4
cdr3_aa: CASGEQGSDEKLFF
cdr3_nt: TGTGCCAGCGGCGAACAGGGTTCGGATGAAAAACTGTTTTTT

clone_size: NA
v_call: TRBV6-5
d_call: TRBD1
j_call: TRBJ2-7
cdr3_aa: CASSYDRGSYEQYF
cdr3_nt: TGTGCCAGCAGTTATGACAGGGGCTCCTACGAGCAGTACTTC

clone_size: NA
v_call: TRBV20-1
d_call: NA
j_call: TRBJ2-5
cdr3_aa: CSAIGQETQYF
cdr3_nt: TGCAGTGCTATCGGGCAAGAGACCCAGTACTTC

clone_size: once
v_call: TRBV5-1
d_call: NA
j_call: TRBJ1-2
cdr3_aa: CASSLAPRAGTGYTF
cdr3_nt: TGCGCCAGCAGCTTGGCCCCCCGGGCAGGGACTGGCTACACCTTC

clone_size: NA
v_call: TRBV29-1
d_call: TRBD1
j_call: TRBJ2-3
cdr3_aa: CSAPDRVSDTQYF
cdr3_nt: TGCAGCGCACCGGACAGGGTATCAGATACGCAGTATTTT

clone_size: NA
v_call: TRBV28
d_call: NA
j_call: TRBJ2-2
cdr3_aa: CASSLSLGTNTGELFF
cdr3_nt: TGTGCCAGCAGTTTATCGCTAGGAACGAACACCGGGGAGCTGTTTTTT

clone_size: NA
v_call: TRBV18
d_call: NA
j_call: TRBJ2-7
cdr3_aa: CASSPLGDYEQYF
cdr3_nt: TGTGCCAGCTCACCACTGGGGGACTACGAGCAGTACTTC

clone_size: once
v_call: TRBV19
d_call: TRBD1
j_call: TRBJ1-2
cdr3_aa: CASNIQDRDYGYTF
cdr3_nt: TGTGCCAGTAACATCCAGGACAGGGACTATGGCTACACCTTC

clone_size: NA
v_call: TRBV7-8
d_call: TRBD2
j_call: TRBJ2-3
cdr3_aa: CASSLVPSGGADTQYF
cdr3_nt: TGTGCCAGCAGCTTAGTCCCTAGCGGGGGGGCAGATACGCAGTATTTT

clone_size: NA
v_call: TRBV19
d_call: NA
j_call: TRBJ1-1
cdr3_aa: CASSPPFARNTEAFF
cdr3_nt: TGTGCCAGTAGTCCCCCGTTTGCCAGGAACACTGAAGCTTTCTTT

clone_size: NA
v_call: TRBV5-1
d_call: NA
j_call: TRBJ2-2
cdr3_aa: CASRAGTNTGELFF
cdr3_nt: TGCGCCAGCAGGGCAGGGACGAACACCGGGGAGCTGTTTTTT

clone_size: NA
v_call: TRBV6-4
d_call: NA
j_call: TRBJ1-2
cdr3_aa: CASSQDRVGYGYTF
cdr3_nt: TGTGCCAGCAGTCAGGACCGAGTGGGGTATGGCTACACCTTC

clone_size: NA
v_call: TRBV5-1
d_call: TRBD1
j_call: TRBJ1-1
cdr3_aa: CASSTQTGGTEAFF
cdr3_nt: TGCGCCAGCAGCACGCAAACAGGGGGCACTGAAGCTTTCTTT

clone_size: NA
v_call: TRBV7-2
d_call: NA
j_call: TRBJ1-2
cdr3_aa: CASSRGGANYGYTF
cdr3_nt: TGTGCCAGCAGTAGGGGGGGAGCTAACTATGGCTACACCTTC